This T cell receptor (beta chain) was recorded in a study of blood T cell repertoires in COVID-19. Study-level background: The study drew acute and convalescent COVID-19 samples from the United States, Italy and Spain. The cDNA or gDNA used as material had been derived from T cells, B-cell-depleted T cells, or PBMCs.

Authors' analysis steps: How many nucleated cells were present was estimated from reference gene primer amplification. Sequencing used immunoSEQ multiplex PCR; TCRdb keeps in-frame clones, though not all of them. The V and J calls and clone size were taken over from that table, and D and trimming were inferred from the DNA. The top ten hold around 4% of the sample, which has 85,000 to 120,000 clones, roughly 80% seen once. The CDR3 consists of 14 residues. Germline CDR1 MGHDK, CDR2 SYGVNS. V lost 8 bases, J lost 4 bases, and 17 bases lay in between. The sample taken for sequencing was peripheral blood. V and J are TRBV25-1 and TRBJ1-1; D gene uncertain. The source is a human donor in a cohort sampled during active COVID-19. The CDR3 sequence is CASAIRVSSTEAFF. In nucleotides, the CDR3 is TGTGCCAGCGCCATTCGGGTCTCGAGCACTGAAGCTTTCTTT.